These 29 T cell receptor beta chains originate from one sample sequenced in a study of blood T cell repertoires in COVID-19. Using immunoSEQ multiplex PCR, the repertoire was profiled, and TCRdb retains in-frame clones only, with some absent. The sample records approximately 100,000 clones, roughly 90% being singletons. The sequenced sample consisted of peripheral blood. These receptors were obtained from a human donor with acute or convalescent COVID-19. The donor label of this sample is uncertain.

CDR3 bases: TGTGCCAGCAGCTTAGACAGCCGTAATTCACCCCTCCACTTT. Residues: CASSLDSRNSPLHF. This chain links TRBV7-9 with TRBJ1-6, with unresolved D. Trimming took 1 base from V and 6 from J, leaving 7 bases between them. This CDR3 has 14 residues. In germline, CDR1 is SEHNR, CDR2 FQNEAQ (reference sequence).

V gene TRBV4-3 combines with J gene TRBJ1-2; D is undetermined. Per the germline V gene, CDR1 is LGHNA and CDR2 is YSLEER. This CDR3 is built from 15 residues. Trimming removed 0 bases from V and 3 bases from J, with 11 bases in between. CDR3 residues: CASSQDPSAHYGYTF. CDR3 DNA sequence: TGCGCCAGCAGCCAAGATCCCAGCGCTCACTATGGCTACACCTTC.

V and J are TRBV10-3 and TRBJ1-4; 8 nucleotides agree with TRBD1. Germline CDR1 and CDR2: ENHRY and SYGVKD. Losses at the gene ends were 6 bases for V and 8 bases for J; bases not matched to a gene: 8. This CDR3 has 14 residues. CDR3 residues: CAISLQGDLEKLFF. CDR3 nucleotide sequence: TGTGCCATCAGCCTACAGGGGGACTTGGAAAAACTGTTTTTT.

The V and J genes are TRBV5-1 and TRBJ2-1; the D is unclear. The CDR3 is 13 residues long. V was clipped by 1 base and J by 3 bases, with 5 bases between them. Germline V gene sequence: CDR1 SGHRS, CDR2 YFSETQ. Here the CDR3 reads CASSLNSYNEQFF. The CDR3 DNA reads TGCGCCAGCAGCTTGAACAGCTACAATGAGCAGTTCTTC.

For the CDR3, the DNA is TGTGCCACCGCGGGGAGCACAGATACGCAGTATTTT. It is translated as CATAGSTDTQYF. This chain joins TRBV19 and TRBJ2-3; D may be TRBD2 (6 bases). The CDR3 runs 12 residues. Germline V gene data show CDR1 as LNHDA and CDR2 as SQIVND (reference sequence). V gave up 10 bases and J gave up 0 bases, with 8 bases separating them.

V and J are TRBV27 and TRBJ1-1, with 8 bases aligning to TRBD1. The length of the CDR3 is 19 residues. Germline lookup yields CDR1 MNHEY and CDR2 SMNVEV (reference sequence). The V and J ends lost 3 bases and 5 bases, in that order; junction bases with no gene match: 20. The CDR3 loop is CASSFLSKGTGRLWTEAFF. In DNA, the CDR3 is TGTGCCAGCAGTTTCCTATCTAAGGGGACAGGCCGGTTGTGGACTGAAGCTTTCTTT.

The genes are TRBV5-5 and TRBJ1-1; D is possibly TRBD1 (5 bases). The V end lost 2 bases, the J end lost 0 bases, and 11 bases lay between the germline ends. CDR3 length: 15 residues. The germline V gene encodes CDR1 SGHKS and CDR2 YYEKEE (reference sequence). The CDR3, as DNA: TGTGCCAGCAGCTTTCTAGGGGAAATGAACACTGAAGCTTTCTTT. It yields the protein CASSFLGEMNTEAFF.

CDR3 in amino acids: CASSGPGETQYF. The CDR3 DNA is TGTGCCAGTAGCGGGCCGGGGGAGACCCAGTACTTC. The chain joins TRBV19 to TRBJ2-5; D may be TRBD2 (5 bases). Trimming left V 6 bases short and J 5 bases short, with 10 bases between. The CDR3 runs to 12 residues. Germline loops: CDR1 LNHDA, CDR2 SQIVND (reference sequence). The full variable domain, its missing parts supplied by reference TRBV19 and TRBJ2-5, is DGGITQSPKYLFRKEGQNVTLSCEQNLNHDAMYWYRQDPGQGLRLIYYSQIVNDFQKGDIAEGYSVSREKKESFPLTVTSAQKNPTAFYLCASSGPGETQYFGPGTRLLVL.

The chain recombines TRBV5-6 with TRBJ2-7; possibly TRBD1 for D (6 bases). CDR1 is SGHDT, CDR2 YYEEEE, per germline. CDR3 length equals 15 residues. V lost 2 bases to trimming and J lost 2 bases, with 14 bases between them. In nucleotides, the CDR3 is TGTGCCAGCAGCTTTTATGACAGGTCTACCTACGAGCAGTACTTC. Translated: CASSFYDRSTYEQYF.

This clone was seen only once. CDR3 amino acids: CASSVGSGSRKQFF. CDR3 coding DNA: TGTGCCAGCAGCGTAGGCTCCGGGTCGAGAAAGCAGTTCTTC. The genes are TRBV9 and TRBJ2-1; D call uncertain. V was shortened by 0 bases and J by 11 bases, with 15 bases between the two germline ends. Germline V CDR1 and CDR2: SGDLS, YYNGEE. The CDR3 contains 14 residues.

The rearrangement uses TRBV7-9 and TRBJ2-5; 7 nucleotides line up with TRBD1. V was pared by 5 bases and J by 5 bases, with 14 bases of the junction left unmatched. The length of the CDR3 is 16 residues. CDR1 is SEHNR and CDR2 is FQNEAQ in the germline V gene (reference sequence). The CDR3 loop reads CASSLNSGTVLETQYF. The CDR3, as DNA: TGTGCCAGCAGCCTGAACTCCGGGACAGTCTTGGAGACCCAGTACTTC.

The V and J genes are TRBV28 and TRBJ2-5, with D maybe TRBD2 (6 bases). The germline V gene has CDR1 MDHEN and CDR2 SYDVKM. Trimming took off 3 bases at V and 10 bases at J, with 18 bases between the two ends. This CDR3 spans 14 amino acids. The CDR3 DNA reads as TGTGCCAGCAGTTTTAGCGGCGCCTGGAAAATCCAGTACTTC. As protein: CASSFSGAWKIQYF.

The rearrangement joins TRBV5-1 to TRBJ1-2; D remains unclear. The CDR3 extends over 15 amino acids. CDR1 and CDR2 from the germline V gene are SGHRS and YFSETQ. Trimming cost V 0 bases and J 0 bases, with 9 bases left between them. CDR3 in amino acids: CASSLAGTPNYGYTF. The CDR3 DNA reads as TGCGCCAGCAGCTTGGCCGGTACCCCTAACTATGGCTACACCTTC.

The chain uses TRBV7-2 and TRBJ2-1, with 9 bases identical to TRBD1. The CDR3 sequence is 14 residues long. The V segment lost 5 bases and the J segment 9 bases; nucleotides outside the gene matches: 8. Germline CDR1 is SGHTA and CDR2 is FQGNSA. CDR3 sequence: CASSPGTGSPEQFF. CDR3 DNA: TGTGCCAGCAGCCCCGGGACAGGGTCGCCTGAGCAGTTCTTC.

CDR3 DNA: TGTGCCAGCAGCCCCGCGGGTCAGAATAATGAAAAACTGTTTTTT. Encoded protein: CASSPAGQNNEKLFF. V and J are TRBV7-9 and TRBJ1-4, with D uncertain. CDR3 length equals 15 residues. V was pared by 5 bases and J by 4 bases, with 14 bases between. The V gene's germline CDR1 is SEHNR and CDR2 FQNEAQ (reference sequence). The full variable domain, rest sourced from reference TRBV7-9 and TRBJ1-4, is DTGVSQNPRHKITKRGQNVTFRCDPISEHNRLYWYRQTLGQGPEFLTYFQNEAQLEKSRLLSDRFSAERPKGSFSTLEIQRTEQGDSAMYLCASSPAGQNNEKLFFGSGTQLSVL.

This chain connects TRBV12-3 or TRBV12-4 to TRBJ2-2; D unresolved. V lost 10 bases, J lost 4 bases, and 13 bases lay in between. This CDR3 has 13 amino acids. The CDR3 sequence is CATARSGTGELFF. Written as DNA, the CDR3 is TGTGCCACCGCCCGATCGGGCACCGGGGAGCTGTTTTTT.

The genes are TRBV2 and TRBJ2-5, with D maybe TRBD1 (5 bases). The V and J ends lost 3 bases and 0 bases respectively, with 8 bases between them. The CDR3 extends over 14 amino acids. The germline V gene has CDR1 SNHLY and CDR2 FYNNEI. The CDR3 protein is CASSDDRYQETQYF. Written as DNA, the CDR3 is TGTGCCAGCAGTGACGACAGATACCAAGAGACCCAGTACTTC.

Here the CDR3 DNA reads TGCGCCAGCTCCCCAAATCCCAGGGGGCTGGACACTGAAGCTTTCTTT. Its translation is CASSPNPRGLDTEAFF. The chain joins TRBV10-1 to TRBJ1-1, with TRBD1 identical over 8 bases. The germline gives CDR1 WNHNN, CDR2 SYGVQD (reference sequence). The V gene end was trimmed by 8 bases and the J gene end by 3 bases; junction bases not matched to a gene: 14. The CDR3 loop spans 16 amino acids.

CDR3 amino acids: CASSLSIANEQFF. The CDR3 DNA sequence: TGTGCCAGCAGTTTATCGATTGCGAATGAGCAGTTCTTC. V usage is TRBV27 and J usage is TRBJ2-1; no clear D gene. This CDR3 has 13 amino acids. CDR1 MNHEY and CDR2 SMNVEV come from the germline V gene (reference sequence). V was shortened by 0 bases and J by 7 bases, with 7 bases between the two germline ends.

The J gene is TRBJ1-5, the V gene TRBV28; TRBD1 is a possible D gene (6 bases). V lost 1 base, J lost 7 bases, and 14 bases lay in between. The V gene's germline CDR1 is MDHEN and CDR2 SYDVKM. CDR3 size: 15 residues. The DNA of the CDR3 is TGTGCCAGCAGTTTATCCCCACAGGGTTTACAGCCCCAGCATTTT. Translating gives CASSLSPQGLQPQHF.

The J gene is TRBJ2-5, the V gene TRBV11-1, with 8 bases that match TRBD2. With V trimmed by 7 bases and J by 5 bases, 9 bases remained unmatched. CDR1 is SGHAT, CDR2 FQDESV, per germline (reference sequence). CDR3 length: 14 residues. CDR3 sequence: CASNPRASGETQYF. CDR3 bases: TGTGCCAGCAACCCCCGGGCTAGCGGGGAGACCCAGTACTTC. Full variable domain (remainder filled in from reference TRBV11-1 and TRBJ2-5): EAEVAQSPRYKITEKSQAVAFWCDPISGHATLYWYRQILGQGPELLVQFQDESVVDDSQLPKDRFSAERLKGVDSTLKIQPAELGDSAMYLCASNPRASGETQYFGPGTRLLVL.

CDR3 sequence: CASSPWTGRGTDTQYF. The CDR3 DNA is TGTGCCAGCAGCCCCTGGACAGGGAGGGGCACAGATACGCAGTATTTT. This rearrangement joins TRBV14 to TRBJ2-3; a weak D match, TRBD1 (8 bases). This CDR3 has 16 amino acids. Germline V gives CDR1 SGHDN, CDR2 FVKESK. V was trimmed by 4 bases and J by 1 base, leaving 15 bases between them.

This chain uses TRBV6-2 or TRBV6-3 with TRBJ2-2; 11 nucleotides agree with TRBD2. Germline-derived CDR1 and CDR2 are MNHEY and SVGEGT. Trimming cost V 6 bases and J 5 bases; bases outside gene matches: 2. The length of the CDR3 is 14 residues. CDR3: CASSVAGGTGELFF. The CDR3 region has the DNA TGTGCCAGCAGCGTAGCGGGAGGGACCGGGGAGCTGTTTTTT.

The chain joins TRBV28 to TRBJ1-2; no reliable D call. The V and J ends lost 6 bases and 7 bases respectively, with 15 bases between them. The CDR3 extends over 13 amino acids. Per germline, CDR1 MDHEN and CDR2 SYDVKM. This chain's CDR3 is CASSWPYYGGYTF. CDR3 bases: TGTGCCAGCAGCTGGCCTTACTATGGTGGCTACACCTTC.

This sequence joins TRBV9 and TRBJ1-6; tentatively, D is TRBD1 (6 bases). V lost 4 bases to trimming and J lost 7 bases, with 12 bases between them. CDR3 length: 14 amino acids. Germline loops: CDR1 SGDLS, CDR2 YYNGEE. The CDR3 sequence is CASSPGQTNSPLHF. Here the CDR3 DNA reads TGTGCCAGCAGCCCCGGACAGACGAATTCACCCCTCCACTTT.

CDR3 in DNA: TGTGCCAGCAGCTTGGAGCCAGGGTACATCTATGGCTACACCTTC. It is translated as CASSLEPGYIYGYTF. The chain employs TRBV11-1 and TRBJ1-2, with D perhaps matching TRBD1 (5 bases). V gave up 3 bases and J gave up 4 bases, with 15 bases separating them. The V gene's germline CDR1 is SGHAT and CDR2 FQDESV (reference sequence). The CDR3 is 15 residues long. The full variable domain, completed using reference TRBV11-1 and TRBJ1-2, is EAEVAQSPRYKITEKSQAVAFWCDPISGHATLYWYRQILGQGPELLVQFQDESVVDDSQLPKDRFSAERLKGVDSTLKIQPAELGDSAMYLCASSLEPGYIYGYTFGSGTRLTVV.

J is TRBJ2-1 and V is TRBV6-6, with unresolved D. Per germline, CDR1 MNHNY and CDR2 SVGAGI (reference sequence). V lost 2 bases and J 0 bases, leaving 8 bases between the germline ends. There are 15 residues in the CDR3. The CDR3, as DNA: TGTGCCAGCAGTTACGGGCCCAGCTCCTACAATGAGCAGTTCTTC. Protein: CASSYGPSSYNEQFF.

The CDR3 bases are TGTGCCAGCAGCGCAACCGAAGCGACTAGGCAGTTCTTC. Residues: CASSATEATRQFF. This rearrangement joins TRBV11-2 to TRBJ2-1, with D possibly being TRBD2 (6 bases). CDR1 SGHAT and CDR2 FQNNGV come from the germline V gene. V dropped 5 bases and J dropped 12 bases, with 17 bases sitting between them. The length of the CDR3 is 13 residues.

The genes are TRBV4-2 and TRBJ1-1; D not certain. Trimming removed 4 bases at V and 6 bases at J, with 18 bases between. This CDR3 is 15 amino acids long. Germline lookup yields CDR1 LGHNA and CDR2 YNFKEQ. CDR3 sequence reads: CASSPVPGSKSEAFF. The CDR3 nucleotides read TGTGCCAGCAGCCCCGTTCCGGGAAGTAAGTCTGAAGCTTTCTTT.